This is a list of T cell receptor beta chains from one sample in a study of cytomegalovirus exposure and HLA in healthy donors. Profiled with immunoSEQ multiplex PCR; TCRdb holds only in-frame clones, not every one. The sample totals approximately 210,000 clones; its top ten clones hold less than 1%. Sequences were obtained from PBMCs. The receptor source for this set is a woman aged 30 to 39 in good health and CMV-seropositive. Both conserved end residues are part of each CDR3.

CASSKAEAADTQYF	TRBV19	TRBJ2-3
CASSPGGPQETQYF	TRBV19	TRBJ2-5
CASSLTGVQNTEAFF	TRBV5-5	TRBJ1-1
CASSGPTPTSGSYNEQFF	TRBV19	TRBJ2-1
CASSGRESGNIQYF	TRBV9	TRBJ2-4
CASGVGRGLYNGYTF	TRBV2	TRBJ1-2
CASSPTGPRDIQYF	TRBV18	TRBJ2-4
CASVGTTSYEQYF	TRBV2	TRBJ2-7
CASSGRNQPQHF	TRBV5-6	TRBJ1-5
CASSLDEGLALHF	TRBV7-2	TRBJ1-6
CASRSPDRVNTEAFF	TRBV6-5	TRBJ1-1
CASSQATRTDTQYF	TRBV4-1	TRBJ2-3
CASSLPGDYGYTF	TRBV5-1	TRBJ1-2
CASSQEPGVNTEAFF	TRBV14	TRBJ1-1
CASSIDPTGGWTGELFF	TRBV19	TRBJ2-2
CASSPRGTSNQPQHF	TRBV18	TRBJ1-5
CASNRELDGYTF	TRBV2	TRBJ1-2
CASSIDRGYGYTF	TRBV19	TRBJ1-2